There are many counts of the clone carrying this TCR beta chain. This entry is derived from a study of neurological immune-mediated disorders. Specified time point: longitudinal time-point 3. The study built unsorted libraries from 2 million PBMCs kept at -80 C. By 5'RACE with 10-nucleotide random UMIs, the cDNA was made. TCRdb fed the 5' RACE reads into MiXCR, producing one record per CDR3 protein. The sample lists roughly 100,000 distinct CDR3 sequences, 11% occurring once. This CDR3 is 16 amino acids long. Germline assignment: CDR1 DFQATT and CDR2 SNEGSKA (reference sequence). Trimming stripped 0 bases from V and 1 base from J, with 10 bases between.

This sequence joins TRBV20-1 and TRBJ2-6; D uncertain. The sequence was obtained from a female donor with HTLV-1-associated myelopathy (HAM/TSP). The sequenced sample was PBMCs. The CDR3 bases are TGCAGTGCTAGAGATCCAGAGTCGTCTGGGGCCAACGTCCTGACTTTC. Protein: CSARDPESSGANVLTF.